Each of the 20 T cell receptor beta chains below was sequenced from the same sample in a study of cytotoxic CD8 clonotypes in ibrutinib-treated CLL. Generated by immunoSEQ multiplex PCR, the TCRdb table keeps only in-frame clones and is missing some. Seen here are approximately 190,000 clones, 70% observed once, and the top ten hold around 5.9%. Specimen: PBMCs, collected after 12 months of ibrutinib treatment. The receptors were sampled from a human donor with chronic lymphocytic leukemia.

The V call is TRBV6-5, the J call TRBJ1-1, with a possible D match to TRBD1 (6 bases). The CDR3 contains 15 residues. The V end lost 4 bases, the J end lost 11 bases, and 23 bases lay between the germline ends. In germline, CDR1 is MNHEY, CDR2 SVGAGI. The CDR3: CASSSSGAGDFGAFF. The CDR3 DNA reads TGTGCCAGCAGTTCCTCTGGGGCAGGGGACTTTGGGGCTTTCTTT.

This clone was recorded a few times. The rearrangement joins TRBV6-1 to TRBJ2-7; unclear D gene. V was clipped by 3 bases and J by 4 bases, with 7 bases between them. CDR1 is MNHNS, CDR2 SASEGT, per germline. The CDR3 contains 12 residues. In DNA, the CDR3 is TGTGCCAGCAGTGATGGTTGGTACGAGCAGTACTTC. Its protein product is CASSDGWYEQYF.

The chain carries TRBV9 and TRBJ2-2; D assignment may be TRBD1 or TRBD2 (6 bases each). This CDR3 is 14 amino acids long. V shed 2 bases and J shed 3 bases, with 8 bases lying between them. Germline lookup yields CDR1 SGDLS and CDR2 YYNGEE. The CDR3 DNA reads as TGTGCCAGCAGCGTCGGGGGCCACACCGGGGAGCTGTTTTTT. Protein product: CASSVGGHTGELFF.

This clone turned up a few times. The gene calls are TRBV14 and TRBJ1-1; 9 nucleotides match TRBD1. This CDR3 has 15 amino acids. Trimming took 1 base from V and 8 from J; bases not matched to a gene: 8. Germline CDR1 SGHDN, CDR2 FVKESK. The CDR3 region has the DNA TGTGCCAGCAGCCAAGCTATACAGGGGGCTAGGGAAGCTTTCTTT. Translated, it gives CASSQAIQGAREAFF.

This clone came up a few times. The chain couples TRBV19 to TRBJ1-1; D is unclear. The CDR3 runs 11 residues. Between the trimmed V and J ends, which lost 3 bases and 7 bases, there was a span of 6 bases. The V gene's germline CDR1 is LNHDA and CDR2 SQIVND (reference sequence). CDR3 loop: CASSIRFEAFF. CDR3 bases: TGTGCCAGTAGTATCCGGTTTGAAGCTTTCTTT.

The chain carries TRBV19 and TRBJ1-2; D unclear. CDR1 is LNHDA, CDR2 SQIVND, per germline (reference sequence). V was pared by 2 bases and J by 4 bases, with 14 bases between. This CDR3 is built from 15 residues. For the CDR3, the DNA is TGTGCCAGTAGTATAAGGTTGGAGAACCCCTATGGCTACACCTTC. It codes for CASSIRLENPYGYTF. Full variable domain (missing parts from reference TRBV19 and TRBJ1-2): DGGITQSPKYLFRKEGQNVTLSCEQNLNHDAMYWYRQDPGQGLRLIYYSQIVNDFQKGDIAEGYSVSREKKESFPLTVTSAQKNPTAFYLCASSIRLENPYGYTFGSGTRLTVV.

This sequence joins TRBV19 and TRBJ2-1; TRBD2 aligns across 10 bases. Germline trimming cut 3 bases from V and 0 bases from J; bases unmatched to any gene: 5. This CDR3 region has 17 residues. Germline CDR1 and CDR2: LNHDA and SQIVND (reference sequence). In nucleotides, the CDR3 is TGTGCCAGTAGTATGTCTAGCGGGGGAAGCTCCTACAATGAGCAGTTCTTC. This codes for CASSMSSGGSSYNEQFF.

CDR3 region: CASSRLGVGDGYTF. The CDR3 region has the DNA TGTGCCAGCAGCCGGTTGGGAGTAGGTGATGGCTACACCTTC. The chain couples TRBV4-2 to TRBJ1-2; D is undetermined. The CDR3 is 14 residues long. Looked up from germline, CDR1 is LGHNA and CDR2 is YNFKEQ. Trimming removed 4 bases from V and 6 bases from J, with 15 bases in between.

The chain links TRBV9 to TRBJ2-1, with 10 nucleotides matching TRBD1. Germline V gives CDR1 SGDLS, CDR2 YYNGEE. The CDR3 has 14 amino acids. J lost 7 bases, V lost 3 bases, and 4 bases had no gene match. The CDR3 loop is CASSETGGINEQFF. CDR3 nucleotide sequence: TGTGCCAGCAGCGAGACAGGGGGCATTAATGAGCAGTTCTTC.

This chain connects TRBV28 to TRBJ2-3, with D unresolved. Germline-derived CDR1 and CDR2 are MDHEN and SYDVKM. The V end lost 2 bases, the J end lost 2 bases, and 8 bases lay between the germline ends. The CDR3 extends over 14 amino acids. This CDR3 is CASSLPPFTDTQYF. DNA of the CDR3: TGTGCCAGCAGTTTACCCCCTTTCACAGATACGCAGTATTTT. Complete variable domain (other parts from reference TRBV28 and TRBJ2-3): DVKVTQSSRYLVKRTGEKVFLECVQDMDHENMFWYRQDPGLGLRLIYFSYDVKMKEKGDIPEGYSVSREKKERFSLILESASTNQTSMYLCASSLPPFTDTQYFGPGTRLTVL.

This chain uses TRBV7-9 with TRBJ1-3; D gene uncertain. V dropped 5 bases and J dropped 0 bases, with 8 bases sitting between them. This CDR3 is 14 amino acids long. The germline CDR1 and CDR2 sequences are SEHNR and FQNEAQ (reference sequence). In DNA, the CDR3 is TGTGCCAGCAGCCCCCCAAACTCTGGAAACACCATATATTTT. This translates into CASSPPNSGNTIYF.

The chain joins TRBV19 to TRBJ2-7; D call uncertain. The CDR3 has 14 residues. V shed 3 bases and J shed 0 bases, with 9 bases lying between them. Germline V CDR1 and CDR2: LNHDA, SQIVND (reference sequence). Here the CDR3 DNA reads TGTGCCAGTAGTATGGCGTTCGGCTCCTACGAGCAGTACTTC. Protein: CASSMAFGSYEQYF.

Regarding this clone: The identical CDR3 is also encoded by other nucleotide sequences in the sample. V is TRBV18 and J is TRBJ2-5; D call uncertain. The V end was cut by 1 base, the J end by 3 bases, with 0 bases between. Germline CDR1 KGHSH, CDR2 LQKENI. This CDR3 has 11 residues. CDR3 amino acids: CASSPQETQYF. Written as DNA, the CDR3 is TGTGCCAGCTCACCACAAGAGACCCAGTACTTC.

This clone occurred a few times. The chain links TRBV5-4 to TRBJ2-7; D uncertain. The CDR3 has 11 residues. V lost 3 bases to trimming and J lost 2 bases, with 3 bases between them. Germline-derived CDR1 and CDR2 are SGHNT and YYREEE (reference sequence). The CDR3 bases are TGTGCCAGCAGCTCCCCCTACGAGCAGTACTTC. Protein: CASSSPYEQYF.

The V and J genes are TRBV7-8 and TRBJ1-1; TRBD1 might be the D (6 bases). The germline V gene has CDR1 SGHVS and CDR2 FQNEAQ. V was shortened by 1 base and J by 5 bases, with 14 bases between the two germline ends. The CDR3 loop spans 15 amino acids. CDR3 bases: TGTGCCAGCAGCTTAGGAGGGAGGGGGGGAACTGAAGCTTTCTTT. It translates to CASSLGGRGGTEAFF.

This clone was seen a single time. J is TRBJ1-2 and V is TRBV28; TRBD1 aligns across 8 bases. CDR1 is MDHEN and CDR2 is SYDVKM in the germline V gene. This CDR3 contains 13 residues. With V trimmed by 6 bases and J by 4 bases, 4 bases remained unmatched. In DNA, the CDR3 is TGTGCCAGCAGCACAGGGGGAGTCTATGGCTACACCTTC. It yields the protein CASSTGGVYGYTF.

The chain joins TRBV7-2 to TRBJ2-5; weak D call: TRBD2 (7 bases). From germline, CDR1 is SGHTA and CDR2 FQGNSA. CDR3 length equals 15 residues. V shed 3 bases and J shed 5 bases, with 16 bases lying between them. The CDR3 nucleotides read TGTGCCAGCAGCTTGGCCCCGGGGGGCAGGGAGACCCAGTACTTC. Translation gives CASSLAPGGRETQYF.

This clone was counted a single time. The chain links TRBV9 to TRBJ2-7, with D perhaps TRBD1 (5 bases). Germline CDR1 and CDR2: SGDLS and YYNGEE. V was cut by 3 bases and J by 0 bases, with 13 bases left in between. The CDR3 has 15 amino acids. CDR3 sequence: CASSAGQGRSYEQYF. The DNA for the CDR3 is TGTGCCAGCAGCGCCGGACAAGGTCGCTCCTACGAGCAGTACTTC.

The gene calls are TRBV27 and TRBJ2-7, with 10 bases fitting TRBD2. The germline V gene encodes CDR1 MNHEY and CDR2 SMNVEV (reference sequence). There are 14 residues in the CDR3. V shed 2 bases, J shed 2 bases, and the junction held 0 bases outside the gene matches. The CDR3 coding sequence is TGTGCCAGCAGTTTACTAGCGGGAGCCTACGAGCAGTACTTC. It yields the protein CASSLLAGAYEQYF.

The genes are TRBV30 and TRBJ1-5; 8 nucleotides agree with TRBD1. The germline V gene has CDR1 GTSNPN and CDR2 SVGIG (reference sequence). With 3 bases clipped from V and 9 bases from J, the junction kept 10 bases outside the gene matches. This CDR3 spans 14 amino acids. This chain's CDR3 is CAWSIGQGPGPQHF. DNA for the CDR3: TGTGCCTGGAGCATCGGACAGGGCCCCGGGCCCCAGCATTTT.